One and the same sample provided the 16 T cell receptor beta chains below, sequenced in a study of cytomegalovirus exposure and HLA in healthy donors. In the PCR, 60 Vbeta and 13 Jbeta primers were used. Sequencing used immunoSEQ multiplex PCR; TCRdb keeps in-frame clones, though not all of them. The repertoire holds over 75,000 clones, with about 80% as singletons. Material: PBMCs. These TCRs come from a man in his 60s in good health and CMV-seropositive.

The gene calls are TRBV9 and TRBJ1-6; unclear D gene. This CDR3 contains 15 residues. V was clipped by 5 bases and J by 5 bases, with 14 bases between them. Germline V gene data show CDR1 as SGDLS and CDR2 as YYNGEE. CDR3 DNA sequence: TGTGCCAGCAGTTCACGGGGTAGAGATAATTCACCCCTCCACTTT. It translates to CASSSRGRDNSPLHF.

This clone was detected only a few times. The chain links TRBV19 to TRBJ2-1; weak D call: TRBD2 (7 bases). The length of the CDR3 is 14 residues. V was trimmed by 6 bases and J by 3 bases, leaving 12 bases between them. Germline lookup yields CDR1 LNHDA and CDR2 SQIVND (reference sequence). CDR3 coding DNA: TGTGCCAGTAGCGGGGGGCCCCTCTACAATGAGCAGTTCTTC. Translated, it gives CASSGGPLYNEQFF.

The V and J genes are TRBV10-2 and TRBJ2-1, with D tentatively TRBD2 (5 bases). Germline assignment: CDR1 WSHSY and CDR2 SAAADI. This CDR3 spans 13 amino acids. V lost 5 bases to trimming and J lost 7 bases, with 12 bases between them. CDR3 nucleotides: TGCGCCAGCAGTCTAGTAGAGGGTAATGAGCAGTTCTTC. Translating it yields CASSLVEGNEQFF.

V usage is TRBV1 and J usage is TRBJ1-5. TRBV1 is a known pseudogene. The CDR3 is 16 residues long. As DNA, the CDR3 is TGCACCAGCAGCCAAGATCGCGCCTTTACTGGTCAGCCCCAGCATTTT. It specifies CTSSQDRAFTGQPQHF.

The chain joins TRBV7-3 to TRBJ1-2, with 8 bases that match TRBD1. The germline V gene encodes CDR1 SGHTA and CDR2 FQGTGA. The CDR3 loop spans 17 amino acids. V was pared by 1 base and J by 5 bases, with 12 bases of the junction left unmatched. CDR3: CASSLIGGRGRDYGYTF. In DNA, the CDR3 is TGTGCCAGCAGCTTAATTGGTGGCAGGGGGCGCGATTATGGCTACACCTTC.

CDR3 sequence (DNA): TGTGCCAGCAACTTTTCCAGGGGGCCGACCGGGGAGCTGTTTTTT. Encoded protein: CASNFSRGPTGELFF. This rearrangement joins TRBV12-1 to TRBJ2-2; the table's D call, TRBD1, has no DNA check behind it. TRBV12-1 is designated a pseudogene. The CDR3 totals 15 residues.

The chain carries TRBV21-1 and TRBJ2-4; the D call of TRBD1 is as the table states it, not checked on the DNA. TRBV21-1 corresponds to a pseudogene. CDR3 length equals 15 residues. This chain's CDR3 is CASSNPRVRFGFEYF. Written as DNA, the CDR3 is TGTGCCAGCAGCAACCCCAGGGTCCGATTTGGGTTTGAGTACTTC.

This chain's CDR3 is CASSISGGLYEQYF. CDR3 DNA sequence: TGTGCCAGCAGCATTAGCGGGGGGCTCTACGAGCAGTACTTC. The chain recombines TRBV4-2 with TRBJ2-7; TRBD2 agrees at 10 bases. The V gene's germline CDR1 is LGHNA and CDR2 YNFKEQ. V was clipped by 5 bases and J by 3 bases; unmatched bases: 4. This CDR3 comprises 14 residues.

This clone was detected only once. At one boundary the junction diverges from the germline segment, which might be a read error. In nucleotides, the CDR3 is TGTGCCGGCAGCTTAAAGTCAGGGGTAATCTCCTACGAGCAGTACTTC. Protein: CAGSLKSGVISYEQYF. J is TRBJ2-7 and V is TRBV13; tentative D call: TRBD1 (6 bases). Per germline, CDR1 PRHDT and CDR2 FYEKMQ (reference sequence). The CDR3 loop spans 16 amino acids.

The chain's CDR3 is CASSRGGETQYF. The CDR3 nucleotides read TGTGCCAGCAGCAGGGGGGGGGAGACCCAGTACTTC. J is TRBJ2-5 and V is TRBV11-2; tentatively, D is TRBD2 (7 bases). CDR1 and CDR2 from the germline V gene are SGHAT and FQNNGV. The CDR3 runs to 12 residues. Trimming removed 5 bases from V and 5 bases from J, with 9 bases in between.

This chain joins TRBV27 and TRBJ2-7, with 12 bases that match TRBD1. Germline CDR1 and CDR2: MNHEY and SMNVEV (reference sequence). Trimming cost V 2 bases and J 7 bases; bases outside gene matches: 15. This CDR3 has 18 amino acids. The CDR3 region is CASSLRPPGGQGANEQYF. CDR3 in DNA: TGTGCCAGCAGTTTAAGGCCCCCGGGGGGACAGGGGGCGAATGAGCAGTACTTC.

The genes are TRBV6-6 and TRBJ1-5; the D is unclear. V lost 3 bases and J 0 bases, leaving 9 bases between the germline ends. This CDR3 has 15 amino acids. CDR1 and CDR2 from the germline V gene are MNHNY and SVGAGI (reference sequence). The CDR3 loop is CASSYQNPSNQPQHF. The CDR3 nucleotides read TGTGCCAGCAGTTATCAGAACCCTAGCAATCAGCCCCAGCATTTT.

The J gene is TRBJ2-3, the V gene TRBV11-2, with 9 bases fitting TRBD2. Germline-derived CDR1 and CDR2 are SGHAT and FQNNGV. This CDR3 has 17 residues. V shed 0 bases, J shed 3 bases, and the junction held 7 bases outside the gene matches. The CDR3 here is CASSLDLAGVRTDTQYF. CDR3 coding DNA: TGTGCCAGCAGCTTAGACTTAGCGGGGGTGAGGACAGATACGCAGTATTTT.

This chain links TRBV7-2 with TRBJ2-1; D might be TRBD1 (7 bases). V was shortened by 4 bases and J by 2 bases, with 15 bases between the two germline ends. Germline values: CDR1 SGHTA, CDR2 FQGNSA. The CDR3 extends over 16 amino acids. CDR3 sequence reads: CASSYQQGGAYNEQFF. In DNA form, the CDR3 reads TGTGCCAGCAGCTACCAGCAGGGGGGCGCCTACAATGAGCAGTTCTTC. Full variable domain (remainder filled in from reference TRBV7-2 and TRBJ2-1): GAGVSQSPSNKVTEKGKDVELRCDPISGHTALYWYRQSLGQGLEFLIYFQGNSAPDKSGLPSDRFSAERTGGSVSTLTIQRTQQEDSAVYLCASSYQQGGAYNEQFFGPGTRLTVL.

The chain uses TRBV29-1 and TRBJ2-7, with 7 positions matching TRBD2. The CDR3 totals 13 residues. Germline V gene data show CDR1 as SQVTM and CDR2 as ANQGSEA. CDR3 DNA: TGCAGTGTTAGCGGGTCCTTCTCCTACGAGCAGTACTTC. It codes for CSVSGSFSYEQYF.

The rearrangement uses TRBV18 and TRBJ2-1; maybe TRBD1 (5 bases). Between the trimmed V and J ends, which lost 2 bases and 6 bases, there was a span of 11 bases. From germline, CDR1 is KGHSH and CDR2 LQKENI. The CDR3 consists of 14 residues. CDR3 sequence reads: CASSPLTEVNEQFF. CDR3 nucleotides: TGTGCCAGCTCACCATTGACAGAGGTCAATGAGCAGTTCTTC.